The following is a T cell receptor beta chain sequence with its context. Its antigen is not known. This entry is derived from a study of cytomegalovirus exposure and HLA in healthy donors. Study-level information: Previous work identified 90 million to 130 million unique TCR beta sequences from about 179 million T cells. Findings of the study overall: The only immune exposure information that was available was CMV serostatus. It was shown in a later analysis that HLA-associated TCR beta chains were more clonally expanded than other, equally common chains.

Amplification used 60 Vbeta primers and 13 Jbeta primers. Sequencing was performed with immunoSEQ multiplex PCR; in TCRdb, only in-frame clones are kept and a portion is missing. This sample carries approximately 140,000 clones, roughly four fifths of them seen once, and the ten largest clones take 2.7%. Trimming left V 1 base short and J 3 bases short, with 5 bases between. This CDR3 is built from 12 residues. Germline-derived CDR1 and CDR2 are GTSNPN and SVGIG (reference sequence). Sequenced: PBMCs. The J gene is TRBJ2-3, the V gene TRBV30; no firm D call. The sequence derives from a boy aged 2 to 10 in good health and CMV-seronegative. CDR3 in amino acids: CAWSALTDTQYF. The CDR3 coding sequence is TGTGCCTGGAGTGCGTTAACAGATACGCAGTATTTT.